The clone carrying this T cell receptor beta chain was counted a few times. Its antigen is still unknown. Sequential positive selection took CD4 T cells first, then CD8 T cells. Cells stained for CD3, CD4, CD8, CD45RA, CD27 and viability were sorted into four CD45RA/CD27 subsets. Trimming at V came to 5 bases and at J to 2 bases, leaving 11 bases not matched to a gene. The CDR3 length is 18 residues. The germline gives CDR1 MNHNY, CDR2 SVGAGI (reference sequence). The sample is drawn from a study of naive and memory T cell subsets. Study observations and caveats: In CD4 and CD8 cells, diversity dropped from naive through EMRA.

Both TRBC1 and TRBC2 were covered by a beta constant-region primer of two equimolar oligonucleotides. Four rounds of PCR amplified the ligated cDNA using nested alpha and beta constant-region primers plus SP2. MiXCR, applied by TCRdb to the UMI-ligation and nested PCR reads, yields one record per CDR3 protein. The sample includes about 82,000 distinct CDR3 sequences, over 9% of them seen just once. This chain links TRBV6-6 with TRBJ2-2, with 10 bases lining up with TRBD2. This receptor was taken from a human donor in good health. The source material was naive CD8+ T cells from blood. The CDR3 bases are TGTGCCAGCAGTGCACTCCCCGGACTAGCGGAAAACACCGGGGAGCTGTTTTTT. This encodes CASSALPGLAENTGELFF.